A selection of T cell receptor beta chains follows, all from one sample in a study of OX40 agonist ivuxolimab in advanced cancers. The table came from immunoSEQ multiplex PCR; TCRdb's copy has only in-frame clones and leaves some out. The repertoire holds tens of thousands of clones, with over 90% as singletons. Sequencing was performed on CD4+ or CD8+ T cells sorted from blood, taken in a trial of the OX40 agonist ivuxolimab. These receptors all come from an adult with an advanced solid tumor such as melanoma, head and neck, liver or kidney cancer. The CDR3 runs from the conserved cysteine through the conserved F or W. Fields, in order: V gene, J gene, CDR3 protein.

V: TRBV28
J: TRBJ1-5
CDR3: CASSTRGEFYQPQHF

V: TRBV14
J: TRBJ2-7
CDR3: CASSAITGAASYEQYF

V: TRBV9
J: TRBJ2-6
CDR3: CASSVDGSGANVLTF

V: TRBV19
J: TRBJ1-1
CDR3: CASGPKDTEAFF

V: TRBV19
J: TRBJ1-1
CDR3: CASSIVPRPNTEAFF

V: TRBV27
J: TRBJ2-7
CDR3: CASSLGGEQYF

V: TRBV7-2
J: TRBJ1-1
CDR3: CASSLSGGGNTEAFF

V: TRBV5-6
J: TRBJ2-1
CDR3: CASSLGLAGYNEQFF

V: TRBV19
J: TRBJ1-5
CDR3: CASTLRGTRNQPQHF

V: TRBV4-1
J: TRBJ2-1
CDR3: CASSHDVGIASNEQFF

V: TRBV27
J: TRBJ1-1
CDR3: CASTDRMNTEAFF

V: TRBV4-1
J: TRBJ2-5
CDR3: CASSQISGAETQYF

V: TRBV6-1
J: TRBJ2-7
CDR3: CASSETSGTTYEQYF

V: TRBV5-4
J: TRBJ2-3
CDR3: CASSSRDRKGDTQYF

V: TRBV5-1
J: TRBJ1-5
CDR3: CASSLLGGASNQPQHF

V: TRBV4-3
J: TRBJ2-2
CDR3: CASSQKIRGPGELFF